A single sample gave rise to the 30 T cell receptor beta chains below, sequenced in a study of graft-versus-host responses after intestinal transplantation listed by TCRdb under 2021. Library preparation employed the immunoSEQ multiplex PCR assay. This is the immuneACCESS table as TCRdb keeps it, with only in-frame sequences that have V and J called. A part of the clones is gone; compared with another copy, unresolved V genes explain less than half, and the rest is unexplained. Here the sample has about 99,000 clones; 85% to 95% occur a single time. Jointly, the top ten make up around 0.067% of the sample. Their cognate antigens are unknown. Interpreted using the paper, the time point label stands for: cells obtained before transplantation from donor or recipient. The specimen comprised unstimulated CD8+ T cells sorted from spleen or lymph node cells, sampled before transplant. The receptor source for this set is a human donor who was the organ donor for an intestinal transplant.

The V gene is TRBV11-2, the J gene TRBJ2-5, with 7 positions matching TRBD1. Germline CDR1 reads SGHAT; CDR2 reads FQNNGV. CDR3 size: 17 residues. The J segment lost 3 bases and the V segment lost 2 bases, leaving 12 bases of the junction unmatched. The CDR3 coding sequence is TGTGCCAGCAGCTTAAGCTATTGGGGACAGATCGAAGAGACCCAGTACTTC. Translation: CASSLSYWGQIEETQYF.

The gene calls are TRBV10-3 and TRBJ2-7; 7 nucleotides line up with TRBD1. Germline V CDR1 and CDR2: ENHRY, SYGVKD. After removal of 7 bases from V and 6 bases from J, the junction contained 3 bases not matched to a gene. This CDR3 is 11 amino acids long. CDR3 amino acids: CAITYRGEQYF. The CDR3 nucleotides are TGTGCCATCACGTACAGGGGCGAGCAGTACTTC.

The CDR3 nucleotides read TGCAGCGTTGGGCTAGCGGGGGGGCCGCTCTACAATGAGCAGTTCTTC. This gives the protein CSVGLAGGPLYNEQFF. This chain uses TRBV29-1 with TRBJ2-1; 12 bases align to TRBD2. The ends lost 4 bases at V and 3 bases at J; junction bases unmatched: 7. Germline CDR1 reads SQVTM; CDR2 reads ANQGSEA. This CDR3 spans 16 amino acids.

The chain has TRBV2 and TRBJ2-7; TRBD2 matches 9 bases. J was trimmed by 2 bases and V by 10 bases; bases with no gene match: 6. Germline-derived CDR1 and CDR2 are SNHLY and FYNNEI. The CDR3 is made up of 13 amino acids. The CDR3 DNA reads TGTGCCATCCTAGCGGGGCCTACCTACGAGCAGTACTTC. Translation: CAILAGPTYEQYF.

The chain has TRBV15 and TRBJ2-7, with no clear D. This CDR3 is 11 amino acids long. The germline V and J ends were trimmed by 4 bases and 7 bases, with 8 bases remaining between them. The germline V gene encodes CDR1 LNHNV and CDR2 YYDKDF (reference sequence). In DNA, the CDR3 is TGTGCCACCAGCACATATCGGGAGCAGTACTTC. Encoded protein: CATSTYREQYF.

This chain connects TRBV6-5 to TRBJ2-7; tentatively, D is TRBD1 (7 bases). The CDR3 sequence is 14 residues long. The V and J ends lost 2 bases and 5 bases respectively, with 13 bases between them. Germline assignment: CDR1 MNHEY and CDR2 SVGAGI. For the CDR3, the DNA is TGTGCCAGCAGTTACGCCGACAGGGAGGACGAGCAGTACTTC. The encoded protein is CASSYADREDEQYF.

CDR3 in DNA: TGTGCCAGCAGTACTATGGGGGGGGGTGAGCAGTTCTTC. Encoded protein: CASSTMGGGEQFF. This chain connects TRBV27 to TRBJ2-1; the match to TRBD2 covers 7 bases. This CDR3 is 13 amino acids long. Germline CDR1 is MNHEY and CDR2 is SMNVEV (reference sequence). Trimming cost V 5 bases and J 9 bases; bases outside gene matches: 7.

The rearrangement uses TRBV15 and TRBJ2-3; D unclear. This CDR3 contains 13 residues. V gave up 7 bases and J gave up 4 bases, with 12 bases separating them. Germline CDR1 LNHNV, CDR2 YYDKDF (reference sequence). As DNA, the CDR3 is TGTGCCACCACCACTACTGAGGCAGATACGCAGTATTTT. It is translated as CATTTTEADTQYF.

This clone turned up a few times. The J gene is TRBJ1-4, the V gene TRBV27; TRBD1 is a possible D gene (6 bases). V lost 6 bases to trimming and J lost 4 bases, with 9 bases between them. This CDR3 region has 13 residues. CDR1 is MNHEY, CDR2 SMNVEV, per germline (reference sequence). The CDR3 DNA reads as TGTGCCAGCAGGGACAGTGGTAATGAAAAACTGTTTTTT. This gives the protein CASRDSGNEKLFF.

The CDR3 DNA is TGTGCCAGCAGCAAAGGTCCGGGACAGGGGGTAACAGATACGCAGTATTTT. This encodes CASSKGPGQGVTDTQYF. The chain links TRBV21-1 to TRBJ2-3; the tabulated D call, TRBD1, remains unverified against the DNA. TRBV21-1 is deemed a pseudogene. The CDR3 consists of 17 residues.

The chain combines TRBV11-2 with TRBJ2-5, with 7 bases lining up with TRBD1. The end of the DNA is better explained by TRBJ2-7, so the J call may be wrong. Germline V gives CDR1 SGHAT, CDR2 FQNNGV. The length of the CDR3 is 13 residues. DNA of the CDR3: TGTGCCAGCAGTGGGACAGCTCCCTACGAGCAGTACTTC. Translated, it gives CASSGTAPYEQYF.

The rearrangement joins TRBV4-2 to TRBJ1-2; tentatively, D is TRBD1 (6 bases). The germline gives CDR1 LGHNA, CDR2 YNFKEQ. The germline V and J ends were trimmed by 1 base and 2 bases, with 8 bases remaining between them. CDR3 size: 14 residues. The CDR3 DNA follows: TGTGCCAGCAGCCAAGTTACAGGGAACTATGGCTACACCTTC. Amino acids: CASSQVTGNYGYTF.

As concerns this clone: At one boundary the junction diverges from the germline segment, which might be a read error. DNA for the CDR3: TGTGCCAGCGGCTTAGGACCGGGGAATGAGCAGTTCTTC. Its protein is CASGLGPGNEQFF. The gene calls are TRBV5-6 and TRBJ2-1; TRBD2 is a possible D gene (5 bases). This CDR3 is 13 amino acids long. Looked up from germline, CDR1 is SGHDT and CDR2 is YYEEEE.

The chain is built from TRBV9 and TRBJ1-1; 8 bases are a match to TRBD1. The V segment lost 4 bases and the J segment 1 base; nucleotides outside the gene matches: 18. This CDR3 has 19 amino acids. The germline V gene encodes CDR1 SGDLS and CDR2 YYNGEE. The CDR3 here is CASSTPTGDRPSGNTEAFF. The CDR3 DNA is TGTGCCAGCAGCACCCCAACCGGGGACAGGCCGAGCGGGAACACTGAAGCTTTCTTT.

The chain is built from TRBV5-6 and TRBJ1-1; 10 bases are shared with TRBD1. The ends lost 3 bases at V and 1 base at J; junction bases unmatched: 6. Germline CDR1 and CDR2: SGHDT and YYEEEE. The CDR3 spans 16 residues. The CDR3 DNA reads TGTGCCAGCAGCTACAAAGACAGGGGGCAGAACACTGAAGCTTTCTTT. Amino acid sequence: CASSYKDRGQNTEAFF.

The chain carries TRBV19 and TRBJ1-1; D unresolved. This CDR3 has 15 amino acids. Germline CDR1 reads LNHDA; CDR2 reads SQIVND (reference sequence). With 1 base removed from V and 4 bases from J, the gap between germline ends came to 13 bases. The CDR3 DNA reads TGTGCCAGTAGTATAGGCCCAGGATCGTCCACTGAAGCTTTCTTT. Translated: CASSIGPGSSTEAFF.

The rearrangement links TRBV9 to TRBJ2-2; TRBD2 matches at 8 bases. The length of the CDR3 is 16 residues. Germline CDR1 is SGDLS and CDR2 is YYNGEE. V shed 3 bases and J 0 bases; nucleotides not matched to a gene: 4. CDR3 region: CASSGYSGTNTGELFF. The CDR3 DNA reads TGTGCCAGCAGCGGTTATAGCGGGACGAACACCGGGGAGCTGTTTTTT.

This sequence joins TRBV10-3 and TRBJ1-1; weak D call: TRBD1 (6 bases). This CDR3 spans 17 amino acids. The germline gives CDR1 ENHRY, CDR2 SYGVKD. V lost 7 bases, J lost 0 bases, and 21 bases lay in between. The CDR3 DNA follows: TGTGCCATCAATAGAATACAGGGTAATAGAGTGAACACTGAAGCTTTCTTT. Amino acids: CAINRIQGNRVNTEAFF.

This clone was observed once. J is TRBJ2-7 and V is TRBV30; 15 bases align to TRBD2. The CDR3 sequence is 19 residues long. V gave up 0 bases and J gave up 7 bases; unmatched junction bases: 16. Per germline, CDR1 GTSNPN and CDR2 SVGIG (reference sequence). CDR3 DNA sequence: TGTGCCTGGAGTGTATACCCTAAACAGGGACTAGCGGGAGGTCTTGAGCAGTACTTC. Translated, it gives CAWSVYPKQGLAGGLEQYF. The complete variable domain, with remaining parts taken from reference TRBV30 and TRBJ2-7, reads SQTIHQWPATLVQPVGSPLSLECTVEGTSNPNLYWYRQAAGRGLQLLFYSVGIGQISSEVPQNLSASRPQDRQFILSSKKLLLSDSGFYLCAWSVYPKQGLAGGLEQYFGPGTRLTVT.

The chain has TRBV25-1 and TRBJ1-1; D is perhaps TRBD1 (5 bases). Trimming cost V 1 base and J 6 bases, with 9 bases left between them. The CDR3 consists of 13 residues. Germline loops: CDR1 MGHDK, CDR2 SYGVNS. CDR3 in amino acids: CASSEFWGAEAFF. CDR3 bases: TGTGCCAGCAGTGAATTCTGGGGCGCTGAAGCTTTCTTT.

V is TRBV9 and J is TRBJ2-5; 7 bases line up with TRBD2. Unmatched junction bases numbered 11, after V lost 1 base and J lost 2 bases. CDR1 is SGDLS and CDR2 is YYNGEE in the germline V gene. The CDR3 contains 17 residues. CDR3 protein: CASSVMVGAGEQETQYF. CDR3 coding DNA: TGTGCCAGCAGCGTAATGGTCGGCGCGGGAGAGCAAGAGACCCAGTACTTC.

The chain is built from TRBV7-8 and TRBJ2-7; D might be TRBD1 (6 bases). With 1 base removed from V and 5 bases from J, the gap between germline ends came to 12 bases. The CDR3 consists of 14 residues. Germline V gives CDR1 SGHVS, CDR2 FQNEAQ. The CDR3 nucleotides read TGTGCCAGCAGCTTAGTGGCAGGGGCCCACGAGCAGTACTTC. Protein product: CASSLVAGAHEQYF.

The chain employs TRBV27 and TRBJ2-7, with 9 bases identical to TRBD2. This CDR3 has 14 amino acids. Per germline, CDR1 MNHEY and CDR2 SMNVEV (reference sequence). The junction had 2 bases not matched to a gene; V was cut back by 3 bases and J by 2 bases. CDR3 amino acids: CASSFGGRAYEQYF. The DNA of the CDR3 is TGTGCCAGCAGTTTCGGCGGGAGGGCCTACGAGCAGTACTTC.

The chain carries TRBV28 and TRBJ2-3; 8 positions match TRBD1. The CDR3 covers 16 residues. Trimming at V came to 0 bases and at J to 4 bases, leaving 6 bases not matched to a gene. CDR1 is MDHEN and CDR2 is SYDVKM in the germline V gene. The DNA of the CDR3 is TGTGCCAGCAGTTTATGGGTCAGGGGGCGCGCAGATACGCAGTATTTT. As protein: CASSLWVRGRADTQYF.

The CDR3 protein is CASSEEGAREAFF. Here the CDR3 DNA reads TGTGCCAGCAGCGAGGAGGGGGCTAGAGAAGCTTTCTTT. This chain connects TRBV9 to TRBJ1-1, with 7 positions matching TRBD1. The CDR3 loop spans 13 amino acids. CDR1 and CDR2 from the germline V gene are SGDLS and YYNGEE. Trimming cost V 3 bases and J 8 bases; bases outside gene matches: 7.

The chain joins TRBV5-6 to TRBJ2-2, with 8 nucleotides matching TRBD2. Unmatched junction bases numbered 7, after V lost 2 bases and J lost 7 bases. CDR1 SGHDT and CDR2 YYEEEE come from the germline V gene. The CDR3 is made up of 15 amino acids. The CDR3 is CASSFGGARIGELFF. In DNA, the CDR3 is TGTGCCAGCAGCTTCGGGGGGGCGCGTATCGGGGAGCTGTTTTTT.

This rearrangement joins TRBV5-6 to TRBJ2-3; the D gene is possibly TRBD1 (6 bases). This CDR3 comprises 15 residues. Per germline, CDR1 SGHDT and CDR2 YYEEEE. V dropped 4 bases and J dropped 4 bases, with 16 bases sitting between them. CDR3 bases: TGTGCCAGCAGCCTATTCCGGGACACCTCAGATACGCAGTATTTT. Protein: CASSLFRDTSDTQYF. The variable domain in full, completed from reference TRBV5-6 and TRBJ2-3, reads DAGVTQSPTHLIKTRGQQVTLRCSPKSGHDTVSWYQQALGQGPQFIFQYYEEEERQRGNFPDRFSGHQFPNYSSELNVNALLLGDSALYLCASSLFRDTSDTQYFGPGTRLTVL.

The CDR3 spells CASSLVDSGGENTGELFF. The CDR3 DNA sequence: TGTGCCAGCAGCTTAGTGGATAGCGGGGGGGAAAACACCGGGGAGCTGTTTTTT. This rearrangement joins TRBV11-2 to TRBJ2-2; 11 positions match TRBD2. The germline CDR1 and CDR2 sequences are SGHAT and FQNNGV. V was clipped by 1 base and J by 2 bases; unmatched bases: 6. CDR3 length equals 18 residues.

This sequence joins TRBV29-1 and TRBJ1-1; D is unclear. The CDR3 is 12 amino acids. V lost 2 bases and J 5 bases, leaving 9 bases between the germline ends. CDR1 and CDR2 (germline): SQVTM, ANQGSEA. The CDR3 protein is CSVELGTTEAFF. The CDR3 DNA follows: TGCAGCGTTGAACTGGGCACGACTGAAGCTTTCTTT.

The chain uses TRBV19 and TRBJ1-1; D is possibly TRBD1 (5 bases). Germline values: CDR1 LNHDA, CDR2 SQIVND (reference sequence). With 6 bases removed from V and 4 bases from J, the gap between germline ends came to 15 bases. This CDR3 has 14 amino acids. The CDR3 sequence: CASSLSLGGTEAFF. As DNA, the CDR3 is TGTGCCAGTAGCCTGAGCCTCGGGGGCACTGAAGCTTTCTTT.